This is a list of T cell receptor beta chains from one sample in a study of CD8+CD57+ T cells in acquired aplastic anemia. One entry per CDR3 protein results from TCRdb running MiXCR on the reads. In the table there are some 150,000 distinct CDR3 sequences, about 45% of which are singletons. Sequences were obtained from sorted CD4+, CD8+, or CD8+CD57+ T cells (not recorded which) from PBMCs. All receptors derive from a human donor with aplastic anemia. The CDR3 runs from the conserved cysteine through the conserved F or W. D genes are given only for firm matches. Part of the rows lack a size; the others show once, few, many or a class for expanded clones.

v_gene	d_gene	abundance	j_gene	CDR3nt	CDR3aa
TRBV5-1	TRBD2	.	TRBJ2-3	TGCGCCAGCAGCCCGCGGTCTAGAGCGGGGGGATCTAGCACAGATACGCAGTATTTT	CASSPRSRAGGSSTDTQYF
TRBV20-1	.	.	TRBJ2-7	TGCAGTGCTAGAGTACAGGCGTACGAGCAGTACTTC	CSARVQAYEQYF
TRBV6-1	.	once	TRBJ1-2	TGTGCCAGCAGTGAAGTGAGGACAGCTAACTATGGCTACACCTTC	CASSEVRTANYGYTF
TRBV15	TRBD1	many	TRBJ1-3	TGTGCCACCAGCCCTTTGTGGACAGGGGTAGGAAACACCATATATTTT	CATSPLWTGVGNTIYF
TRBV15	.	many	TRBJ1-2	TGTGCCACCAGCAGAGATAATACTGCCCAGGGCCATGGCTACACCTTC	CATSRDNTAQGHGYTF
TRBV25-1	.	many	TRBJ2-1	TGTGCCAGCACAGGGGCTAATGAGCAGTTCTTC	CASTGANEQFF
TRBV20-1	.	.	TRBJ2-1	TGCAGTGCTAGGGGCGGGACAAGCTCCTACAATGAGCAGTTCTTC	CSARGGTSSYNEQFF
TRBV20-1	.	many	TRBJ2-2	TGCAGTGCTCGACCTACTATAAGGGGCACCGGGGAGCTGTTTTTT	CSARPTIRGTGELFF
TRBV10-1	TRBD1	many	TRBJ2-3	TGCGCCAGCAGTGGTGACAGGGTGGATACGCAGTATTTT	CASSGDRVDTQYF
TRBV5-6	TRBD2	.	TRBJ2-1	TGTGCCAGCAGCCAGGAGGGGAGCGGGAGTTCGATCGATGAGCAGTTCTTC	CASSQEGSGSSIDEQFF
TRBV6-5	TRBD1	.	TRBJ1-2	TGTGCCAGCAGTTACCGAGGACAGGGGGAGGATGGCTACACCTTC	CASSYRGQGEDGYTF
TRBV20-1	TRBD1	.	TRBJ2-5	TGCAGTGCCCTTAAGGGACAGGGGGGAGAGACCCAGTACTTC	CSALKGQGGETQYF
TRBV5-1	.	many	TRBJ2-6	TGCGCCAGCAGCTCACTGAAAGCCGGGGCCAACGTCCTGACTTTC	CASSSLKAGANVLTF
TRBV10-3	TRBD1	.	TRBJ1-2	TGTGCCATCAGTGCCTCGGGACAGAGGGGTGGCTACACCTTC	CAISASGQRGGYTF
TRBV24-1	.	few	TRBJ2-6	TGTGCCACCAGTGATCGAGGCGGTGGGGCCAACGTCCTGACTTTC	CATSDRGGGANVLTF
TRBV19	.	many	TRBJ2-7	TGTGCCAGTAGTAGCCCGGGCCTAGCTATCTACGAGCAGTACTTC	CASSSPGLAIYEQYF
TRBV24-1	TRBD1	.	TRBJ2-7	TGTGCCACCGGACAGGGCGAGCAGTACTTC	CATGQGEQYF
TRBV3-1	.	.	TRBJ1-1	TGTGCCAGCAGCCAAGCCCTAATGAACACTGAAGCTTTCTTT	CASSQALMNTEAFF
TRBV20-1	TRBD2	.	TRBJ2-3	TGCAGTGCCAAGCGGGATTTTACAGATACGCAGTATTTT	CSAKRDFTDTQYF
TRBV12-3/TRBV12-4	TRBD1	.	TRBJ2-7	TGTGCCAGCAGTCTCAGACAGGGGATCGAGCAGTACTTC	CASSLRQGIEQYF
TRBV19	.	once	TRBJ1-1	TGTGCCAGTAGTATGGCAGGGTTTGAAGCTTTCTTT	CASSMAGFEAFF
TRBV19	TRBD1	.	TRBJ2-7	TGTGCCAGTAGCACCCGGACAGGGGGCCGCGAGCAGTACTTC	CASSTRTGGREQYF
TRBV10-3	.	.	TRBJ2-7	TGTTCGGCCGCACAGTACCACTACGAGCAGTACTTC	CSAAQYHYEQYF
TRBV10-3	.	.	TRBJ2-7	TGTGCCATCAGTGACCAACAGGGACCCTACGAGCAGTACTTC	CAISDQQGPYEQYF
TRBV29-1	.	once	TRBJ1-6	TGCAGCGTTGGCGGGGTTGGTTCACCCCTCCACTTT	CSVGGVGSPLHF
TRBV20-1	TRBD2	.	TRBJ2-2	TGCAGTGCGCCGCTAGCGGGAGAAGCGGCCGGGGAGCTGTTTTTT	CSAPLAGEAAGELFF
TRBV11-1	TRBD2	many	TRBJ2-1	TGTGCCAGCAGCTTGTGGAGTAGGGTAGCGGGGAAGAGGAATGAGCAGTTCTTC	CASSLWSRVAGKRNEQFF
TRBV10-2	.	.	TRBJ2-1	TGCGCCAGCAGTGAGTCGGTGGGAGGTGAGCAGTTCTTC	CASSESVGGEQFF
TRBV4-2	TRBD2	few	TRBJ2-1	TGTGCCAGCAGCCAAGATAAGGCCCTGACTAGCGGGGGCTACAATGAGCAGTTCTTC	CASSQDKALTSGGYNEQFF
TRBV20-1	.	.	TRBJ1-2	TGCAGTGCAGGAACCTCATATGGCTACACCTTC	CSAGTSYGYTF
TRBV7-2	.	many	TRBJ2-7	TGTGCCAGCAGCTTAGCGGGGCAGGGCTACGAGCAGTACTTC	CASSLAGQGYEQYF
TRBV6-5	.	many	TRBJ2-7	TGTGCCAGCAGTTCAGGGCGAACCTACGAGCAGTACTTC	CASSSGRTYEQYF
TRBV6-2/TRBV6-3	.	once	TRBJ1-1	TGTGCCAGCCACACCCTATTGCAGAACACTGAAGCTTTCTTT	CASHTLLQNTEAFF
TRBV19	.	many	TRBJ2-1	TGTGCCAGTAGTCCCCCCCCCGTAGGGGGTGAGCAGTTCTTC	CASSPPPVGGEQFF
TRBV24-1	.	.	TRBJ2-1	TGTGCCACCAGTGATTTGGGGAAGGAGCAGTTCTTC	CATSDLGKEQFF
TRBV11-1	.	.	TRBJ2-3	TGTGCCAGCAGCCAGGGACCTGGTAGCACAGATACGCAGTATTTT	CASSQGPGSTDTQYF
TRBV12-5	.	many	TRBJ1-1	TGTGCTAGTGGTTTGTCGAGTGTAACTGAAGCTTTCTTT	CASGLSSVTEAFF
TRBV2	TRBD2	many	TRBJ2-5	TGTGCCAGCAGTGGGACTAGCGGGGCTACACTTGGGACCCAGTACTTC	CASSGTSGATLGTQYF
TRBV5-6	.	many	TRBJ1-3	TGTGCCAGCAGCTTATCTGGAAACACCATATATTTT	CASSLSGNTIYF
TRBV24-1	.	.	TRBJ1-2	TGTGCCACTAAGGGTGCTGATAACTATGGCTACACCTTC	CATKGADNYGYTF
TRBV4-1	TRBD1	many	TRBJ2-1	TGCGCCAGCAGCCAAGAAGGGACAGTCGGTGAGCAGTTCTTC	CASSQEGTVGEQFF
TRBV7-3	.	.	TRBJ2-2	TGTGCCAGCAGTCTTTGGGGGGCGGGGGAGCTGTTTTTT	CASSLWGAGELFF